This T cell receptor (beta chain) comes out of a study of blood T cell repertoires in COVID-19. At the level of the study: COVID-19 samples, acute and convalescent, were from the United States, Italy and Spain. Sample material is recorded as cDNA or gDNA derived from T cells, B-cell-depleted T cells, or PBMCs.

Under the authors' procedure: Cell counts per sample came from amplifying reference gene primers. The assay was immunoSEQ multiplex PCR, and TCRdb's table has in-frame clones only and misses some. V and J calls and clone size come straight from that table; D and trimming were deduced from the DNA. This sample has 250,000 to 350,000 clones, with approximately 90% found just once. Between the trimmed V and J ends, which lost 7 bases and 4 bases, there was a span of 10 bases. CDR1 MNHEY and CDR2 SMNVEV come from the germline V gene (reference sequence). The length of the CDR3 is 12 residues. The material sequenced was peripheral blood. The source is a woman in her 50s with active or convalescent COVID-19. The chain carries TRBV27 and TRBJ1-2; weak D call: TRBD1 (5 bases). The CDR3 loop is CASTTRGYGYTF. The CDR3, as DNA: TGTGCCAGCACCACAAGGGGCTATGGCTACACCTTC.